These 22 T cell receptor beta chains share one sample of origin, sequenced in a study of blood T cell repertoires in COVID-19. Generated by immunoSEQ multiplex PCR, the TCRdb table keeps only in-frame clones and is missing some. The sample gives 65,000 to 90,000 clones, roughly four fifths of which show up once; under 2.5% is in the top ten. Material: peripheral blood. The receptors stem from a man aged 70 or older with COVID-19, enrolled during active disease.

The V gene is TRBV5-5, the J gene TRBJ2-3, with D possibly being TRBD2 (7 bases). V was pared by 1 base and J by 3 bases, with 15 bases between. Germline CDR1 is SGHKS and CDR2 is YYEKEE (reference sequence). CDR3 length equals 16 residues. The CDR3 loop is CASSLLPGGGTDTQYF. In DNA form, the CDR3 reads TGTGCCAGCAGCTTGCTTCCGGGGGGCGGAACAGATACGCAGTATTTT.

The chain links TRBV10-3 to TRBJ1-1; D not certain. CDR3 length equals 13 residues. CDR1 and CDR2 from the germline V gene are ENHRY and SYGVKD. V gave up 6 bases and J gave up 4 bases, with 12 bases separating them. The CDR3 nucleotides are TGTGCCATCAGCAACGGTGTTTCCACTGAAGCTTTCTTT. Its translation is CAISNGVSTEAFF.

This sequence joins TRBV19 and TRBJ2-7, with 10 bases matching TRBD2. This CDR3 has 17 residues. J gave up 0 bases and V 4 bases, and 9 bases lay outside the gene matches. CDR1 LNHDA and CDR2 SQIVND come from the germline V gene (reference sequence). For the CDR3, the DNA is TGTGCCAGTAGTACCACCTCTAGCGGGAGTTCCTCCTACGAGCAGTACTTC. Encoded protein: CASSTTSSGSSSYEQYF. Variable domain in full (rest from reference TRBV19 and TRBJ2-7): DGGITQSPKYLFRKEGQNVTLSCEQNLNHDAMYWYRQDPGQGLRLIYYSQIVNDFQKGDIAEGYSVSREKKESFPLTVTSAQKNPTAFYLCASSTTSSGSSSYEQYFGPGTRLTVT.

V gene TRBV14 combines with J gene TRBJ1-1; D might be TRBD1 (6 bases). The germline gives CDR1 SGHDN, CDR2 FVKESK. The CDR3 loop spans 14 amino acids. V dropped 1 base and J dropped 1 base, with 7 bases sitting between them. In DNA, the CDR3 is TGTGCCAGCAGCCAAGGGACAGCGAACACTGAAGCTTTCTTT. Translation gives CASSQGTANTEAFF.

The chain links TRBV19 to TRBJ2-1, with TRBD2 matching 10 bases. V lost 5 bases and J lost 1; bases outside the gene matches: 11. From germline, CDR1 is LNHDA and CDR2 SQIVND (reference sequence). The CDR3 runs to 18 residues. The CDR3 DNA sequence: TGTGCCAGTAGTCTAAGCGGGAGGGCCTCTCGATCCTACAATGAGCAGTTCTTC. This gives the protein CASSLSGRASRSYNEQFF. The full variable domain, in which reference TRBV19 and TRBJ2-1 provide the parts outside the CDR3, is DGGITQSPKYLFRKEGQNVTLSCEQNLNHDAMYWYRQDPGQGLRLIYYSQIVNDFQKGDIAEGYSVSREKKESFPLTVTSAQKNPTAFYLCASSLSGRASRSYNEQFFGPGTRLTVL.

Comments on this clone: The sample carries other DNA sequences with the same CDR3. The rearrangement joins TRBV5-1 to TRBJ1-2; 8 bases map to TRBD1. After removal of 0 bases from V and 8 bases from J, the junction contained 3 bases not matched to a gene. The CDR3 has 13 residues. Germline lookup yields CDR1 SGHRS and CDR2 YFSETQ. CDR3 DNA: TGCGCCAGCAGCTTGGGGACAGGGTACGGCTACACCTTC. Its protein is CASSLGTGYGYTF.

V is TRBV2 and J is TRBJ1-5; TRBD1 matches 10 bases. The CDR3 contains 14 residues. Germline V lookup: CDR1 SNHLY, CDR2 FYNNEI. The V segment lost 8 bases and the J segment 2 bases; nucleotides outside the gene matches: 3. CDR3 sequence reads: CASVGTGGNQPQHF. CDR3 nucleotides: TGTGCCAGCGTGGGGACAGGGGGCAATCAGCCCCAGCATTTT. Supplemented by reference TRBV2 and TRBJ1-5, the full variable domain reads EPEVTQTPSHQVTQMGQEVILRCVPISNHLYFYWYRQILGQKVEFLVSFYNNEISEKSEIFDDQFSVERPDGSNFTLKIRSTKLEDSAMYFCASVGTGGNQPQHFGDGTRLSIL.

This clone was counted a single time. This chain joins TRBV6-5 and TRBJ2-1; 13 positions match TRBD2. The V and J ends lost 9 bases and 8 bases, in that order; junction bases with no gene match: 4. The CDR3 is 13 residues long. Germline V gives CDR1 MNHEY, CDR2 SVGAGI. For the CDR3, the DNA is TGTGCCAGTAGACTAGCGGGAGGCGATGAGCAGTTCTTC. This encodes CASRLAGGDEQFF.

CDR3 in DNA: TGTGCCAGCCGGACTAGCGGGAGTCGCGAGCAGTACTTC. Protein sequence: CASRTSGSREQYF. The V call is TRBV6-5, the J call TRBJ2-7; TRBD2 matches 13 bases. The CDR3 contains 13 residues. V trimming: 8 bases; J trimming: 6 bases; junction bases outside the gene matches: 4. Looked up from germline, CDR1 is MNHEY and CDR2 is SVGAGI.

The chain employs TRBV5-1 and TRBJ1-2; D not certain. The CDR3 length is 16 residues. The germline V and J ends were trimmed by 0 bases and 8 bases, with 20 bases remaining between them. CDR1 is SGHRS, CDR2 YFSETQ, per germline. The CDR3 region has the DNA TGCGCCAGCAGCTTGGCCCCAGTCACCGGGTTCTTCGGCTACACCTTC. It translates to CASSLAPVTGFFGYTF.

The V and J genes are TRBV6-6 and TRBJ2-7, with D possibly being TRBD2 (6 bases). The V gene's germline CDR1 is MNHNY and CDR2 SVGAGI (reference sequence). The CDR3 totals 15 residues. Trimming stripped 6 bases from V and 1 base from J, with 16 bases between. CDR3 DNA sequence: TGTGCCAGCAGCCTGGGGGGAAGCGGATCCTACGAGCAGTACTTC. This encodes CASSLGGSGSYEQYF.

The genes are TRBV28 and TRBJ2-1; a weak D match, TRBD2 (6 bases). V was pared by 3 bases and J by 6 bases, with 12 bases between. The CDR3 spans 14 residues. Germline V gene data show CDR1 as MDHEN and CDR2 as SYDVKM. The CDR3 protein is CASSLGGVGNEQFF. The CDR3 DNA sequence: TGTGCCAGCAGTTTGGGAGGAGTCGGCAATGAGCAGTTCTTC.

The J gene is TRBJ1-6, the V gene TRBV10-3, with D perhaps TRBD1 (5 bases). The CDR3 totals 14 residues. V was clipped by 2 bases and J by 5 bases, with 7 bases between them. Germline-derived CDR1 and CDR2 are ENHRY and SYGVKD. As DNA, the CDR3 is TGTGCCATCAGTGAGGCGGGGGATAATTCACCCCTCCACTTT. This codes for CAISEAGDNSPLHF.

The V call is TRBV25-1, the J call TRBJ1-4; a possible D gene is TRBD1 (6 bases). V dropped 4 bases and J dropped 0 bases, with 9 bases sitting between them. The CDR3 spans 15 residues. Germline V gene sequence: CDR1 MGHDK, CDR2 SYGVNS. CDR3 region: CASSAQGPTNEKLFF. CDR3 bases: TGTGCCAGCAGTGCCCAGGGGCCAACTAATGAAAAACTGTTTTTT.

The chain has TRBV13 and TRBJ2-7; 10 bases are a match to TRBD2. Germline CDR1 reads PRHDT; CDR2 reads FYEKMQ (reference sequence). The junction had 4 bases not matched to a gene; V was cut back by 5 bases and J by 0 bases. There are 15 residues in the CDR3. CDR3 amino acids: CASSPWTSGSYEQYF. CDR3 DNA sequence: TGTGCCAGCAGCCCCTGGACTAGCGGCTCCTACGAGCAGTACTTC.

This chain links TRBV28 with TRBJ1-5; 8 nucleotides align to TRBD1. The V gene end was trimmed by 5 bases and the J gene end by 6 bases; junction bases not matched to a gene: 6. The germline CDR1 and CDR2 sequences are MDHEN and SYDVKM. The CDR3 runs 14 residues. The CDR3 DNA reads TGTGCCAGCAGTCCCGGACAGGGAGGTCAGCCCCAGCATTTT. Protein sequence: CASSPGQGGQPQHF.

The chain joins TRBV10-3 to TRBJ1-2; D is ambiguous. There are 15 residues in the CDR3. Trimming removed 0 bases from V and 4 bases from J, with 12 bases in between. CDR1 and CDR2 (germline): ENHRY, SYGVKD. CDR3 bases: TGTGCCATCAGTGAGTCACGGGAACCCGTCTATGGCTACACCTTC. Protein: CAISESREPVYGYTF.

The rearrangement joins TRBV7-3 to TRBJ2-1; D is unresolved. The CDR3 spans 16 residues. Looked up from germline, CDR1 is SGHTA and CDR2 is FQGTGA. V was clipped by 2 bases and J by 0 bases, with 11 bases between them. CDR3 protein: CASSLSSASSYNEQFF. CDR3 coding DNA: TGTGCCAGCAGCTTATCCAGCGCTAGCTCCTACAATGAGCAGTTCTTC.

This chain uses TRBV7-6 with TRBJ1-6, with D perhaps matching TRBD1 (5 bases). The germline CDR1 and CDR2 sequences are SGHVS and FNYEAQ. Deletions cut 2 bases from V and 11 bases from J, with 13 bases between. The CDR3 spans 14 residues. DNA for the CDR3: TGTGCCAGCAGCTTACTAACGGGGGAGACACCCCTCCACTTT. Translation gives CASSLLTGETPLHF.

The CDR3 sequence is CASSPYGQGLSQPQHF. The CDR3 nucleotides read TGTGCCAGCAGCCCCTACGGACAGGGCTTAAGTCAGCCCCAGCATTTT. The chain couples TRBV28 to TRBJ1-5, with 8 bases identical to TRBD1. Trimming removed 6 bases from V and 6 bases from J; junction bases left unmatched: 13. In germline, CDR1 is MDHEN, CDR2 SYDVKM. This CDR3 region has 16 residues.

This clone came up many times. V and J are TRBV9 and TRBJ2-1; 7 bases are shared with TRBD2. This CDR3 is 16 amino acids long. The J segment lost 3 bases and the V segment lost 4 bases, leaving 10 bases of the junction unmatched. Germline V gene lookup returns CDR1 SGDLS and CDR2 YYNGEE. CDR3 amino acids: CASSPIFERDYNEQFF. DNA for the CDR3: TGTGCCAGCAGCCCCATTTTCGAGCGGGACTACAATGAGCAGTTCTTC. The full variable domain, completed using reference TRBV9 and TRBJ2-1, is DSGVTQTPKHLITATGQRVTLRCSPRSGDLSVYWYQQSLDQGLQFLIQYYNGEERAKGNILERFSAQQFPDLHSELNLSSLELGDSALYFCASSPIFERDYNEQFFGPGTRLTVL.

This clone has just a few counts. V gene TRBV5-1 combines with J gene TRBJ2-5; possible D gene TRBD2, 5 bases. CDR3 length: 15 residues. CDR1 and CDR2 (germline): SGHRS, YFSETQ. V lost 0 bases and J 2 bases, leaving 11 bases between the germline ends. CDR3 DNA sequence: TGCGCCAGCAGCTTGGCCGGAGGTACACAAGAGACCCAGTACTTC. Its protein product is CASSLAGGTQETQYF.